This T cell receptor (beta chain) was recovered during a study of blood T cell repertoires in COVID-19. The repertoire was sequenced with immunoSEQ multiplex PCR; TCRdb's copy has only in-frame clones and lacks some. There are 62,000 or so clones in the sample; 80% to 90% occur only once, and approximately 2.9% lies in the top ten. The V segment lost 7 bases and the J segment 2 bases; nucleotides outside the gene matches: 5. This CDR3 is 13 amino acids long. Per germline, CDR1 MDHEN and CDR2 SYDVKM. This chain connects TRBV28 to TRBJ2-7; 7 bases agree with TRBD1. Sequencing was carried out using peripheral blood. The source of this sequence is a man over 45 with acute or convalescent COVID-19. The CDR3 DNA reads TGTGCCAGCATCAAACAGGGGCCCTACGAGCAGTACTTC. This sequence encodes CASIKQGPYEQYF.